This T cell receptor beta chain was profiled in a study of CD8 T cells in ankylosing spondylitis. This clonotype was counted ten times or more. Each CDR3 protein gets one entry after TCRdb re-called the 5' RACE reads with MiXCR. The table shows 150,000 to 200,000 distinct CDR3 sequences, with over 10% occurring only once. The CDR3 runs to 15 residues. Germline V CDR1 and CDR2: SGDLS, YYNGEE. The V and J ends lost 1 base and 6 bases respectively, with 13 bases between them. This receptor was taken from a male donor with ankylosing spondylitis or in good health (not recorded which). The sequenced sample was blood, either unsorted or a sorted T cell fraction (not recorded which). The chain employs TRBV9 and TRBJ2-2; no reliable D call. CDR3 coding DNA: TGTGCCAGCAGCGTATACGGGTCACACGCCGGGGAGCTGTTTTTT. Protein sequence: CASSVYGSHAGELFF.